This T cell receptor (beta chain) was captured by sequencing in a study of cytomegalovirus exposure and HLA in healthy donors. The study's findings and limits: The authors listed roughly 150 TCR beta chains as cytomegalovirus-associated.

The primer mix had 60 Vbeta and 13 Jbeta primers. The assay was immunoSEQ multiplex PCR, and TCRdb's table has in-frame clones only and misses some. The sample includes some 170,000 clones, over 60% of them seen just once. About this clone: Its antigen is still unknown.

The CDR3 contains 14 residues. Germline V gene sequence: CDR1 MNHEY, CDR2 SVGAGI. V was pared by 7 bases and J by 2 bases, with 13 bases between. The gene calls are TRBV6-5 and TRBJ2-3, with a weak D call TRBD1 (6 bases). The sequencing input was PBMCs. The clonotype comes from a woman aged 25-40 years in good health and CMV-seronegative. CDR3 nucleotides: TGTGCCAGCACCTCTCGGACAGCCACAGATACGCAGTATTTT. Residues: CASTSRTATDTQYF.